In this sample, the clone carrying this T cell receptor beta chain turned up once. As yet, its antigen is unknown. This record comes from a study of CD8 T cells in Susac syndrome. Regarding the study as a whole: The study recognized that its TCR sequencing and HLA analysis covered a relatively small number of individuals.

J lost 9 bases, V lost 3 bases, and 5 bases had no gene match. CDR1 and CDR2 from the germline V gene are DFQATT and SNEGSKA (reference sequence). The CDR3 is 12 residues long. Random hexamers were used to reverse transcribe about 0.45 to 1 ug of RNA. TCRdb called the immunoSEQ multiplex PCR reads again in MiXCR, with one record for every CDR3 protein. The sample carries around 200,000 distinct CDR3 sequences, 92% recorded once. Bulk CD8+ and CD4+ cells came from magnetic negative isolation; CD8+ TEMRA by FACS. Sequencing input: CD8+ T cells from PBMCs. The receptor's source is a human donor with multiple sclerosis. The chain carries TRBV20-1 and TRBJ2-1, with 7 positions matching TRBD2. The CDR3 loop reads CSASGGGREQFF. The CDR3 DNA follows: TGCAGTGCTAGTGGGGGAGGGCGTGAGCAGTTCTTC.